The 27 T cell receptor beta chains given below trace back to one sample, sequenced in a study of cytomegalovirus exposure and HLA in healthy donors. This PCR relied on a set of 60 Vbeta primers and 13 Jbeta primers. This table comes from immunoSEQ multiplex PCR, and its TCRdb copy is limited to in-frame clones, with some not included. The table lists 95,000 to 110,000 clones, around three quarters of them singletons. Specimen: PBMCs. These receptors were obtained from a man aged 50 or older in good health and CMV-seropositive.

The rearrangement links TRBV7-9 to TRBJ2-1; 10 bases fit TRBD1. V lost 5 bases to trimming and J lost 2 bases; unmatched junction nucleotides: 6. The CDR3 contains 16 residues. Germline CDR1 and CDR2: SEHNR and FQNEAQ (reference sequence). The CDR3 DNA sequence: TGTGCCAGCAGCCCCGGACAGGGGGGCGCCTACAATGAGCAGTTCTTC. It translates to CASSPGQGGAYNEQFF.

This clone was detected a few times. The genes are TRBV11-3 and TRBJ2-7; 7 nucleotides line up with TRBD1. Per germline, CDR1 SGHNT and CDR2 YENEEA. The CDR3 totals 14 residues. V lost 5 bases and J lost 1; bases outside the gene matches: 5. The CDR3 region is CASSPRQGSYEQYF. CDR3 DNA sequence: TGTGCCAGCAGCCCCCGACAGGGATCCTACGAGCAGTACTTC.

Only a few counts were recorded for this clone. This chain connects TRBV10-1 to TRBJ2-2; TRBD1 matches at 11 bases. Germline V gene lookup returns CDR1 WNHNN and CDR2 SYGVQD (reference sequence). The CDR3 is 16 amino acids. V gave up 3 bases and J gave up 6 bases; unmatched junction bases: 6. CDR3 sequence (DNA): TGCGCCAGCAGTGACTGGAGGACAGGGGGCTCCGGGGAGCTGTTTTTT. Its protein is CASSDWRTGGSGELFF.

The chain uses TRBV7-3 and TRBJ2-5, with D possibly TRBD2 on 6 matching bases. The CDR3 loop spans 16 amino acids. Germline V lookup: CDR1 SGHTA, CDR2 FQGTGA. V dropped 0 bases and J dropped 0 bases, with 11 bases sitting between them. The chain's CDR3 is CASSLTGGTHQETQYF. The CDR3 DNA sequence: TGTGCCAGCAGCTTAACAGGAGGGACGCACCAAGAGACCCAGTACTTC.

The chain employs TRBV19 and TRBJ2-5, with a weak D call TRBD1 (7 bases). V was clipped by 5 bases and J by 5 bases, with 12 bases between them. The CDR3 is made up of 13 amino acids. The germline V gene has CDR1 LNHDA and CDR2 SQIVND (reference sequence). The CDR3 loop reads CASSEQGRETQYF. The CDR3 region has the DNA TGTGCCAGTAGTGAACAGGGGAGGGAGACCCAGTACTTC.

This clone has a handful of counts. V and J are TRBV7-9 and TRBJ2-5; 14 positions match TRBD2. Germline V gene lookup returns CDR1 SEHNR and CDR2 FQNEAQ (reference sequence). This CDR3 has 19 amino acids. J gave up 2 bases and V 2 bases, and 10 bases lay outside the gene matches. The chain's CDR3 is CASSLRLGTSGSGQETQYF. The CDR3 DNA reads TGTGCCAGCAGCTTACGGTTAGGGACTAGCGGGAGTGGGCAAGAGACCCAGTACTTC.

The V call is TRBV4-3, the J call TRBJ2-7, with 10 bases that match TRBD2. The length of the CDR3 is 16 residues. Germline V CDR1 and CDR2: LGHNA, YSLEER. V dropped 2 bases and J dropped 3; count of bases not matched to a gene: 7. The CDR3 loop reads CASSQPVAGGRYEQYF. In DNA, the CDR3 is TGCGCCAGCAGCCAACCAGTAGCGGGAGGACGCTACGAGCAGTACTTC.

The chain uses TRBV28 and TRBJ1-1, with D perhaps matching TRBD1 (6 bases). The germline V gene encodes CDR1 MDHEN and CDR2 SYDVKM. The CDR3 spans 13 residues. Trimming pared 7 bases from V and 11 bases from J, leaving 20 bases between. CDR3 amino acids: CASNTGQNPSAFF. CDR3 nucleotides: TGTGCCAGCAACACAGGACAGAACCCTAGTGCTTTCTTT.

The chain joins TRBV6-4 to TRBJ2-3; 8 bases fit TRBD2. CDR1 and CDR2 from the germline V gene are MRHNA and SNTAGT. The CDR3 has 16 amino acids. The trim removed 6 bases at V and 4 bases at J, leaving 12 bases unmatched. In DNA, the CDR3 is TGTGCCAGCAGCTTAGGAGCGGGAGATGGCGCAGATACGCAGTATTTT. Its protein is CASSLGAGDGADTQYF.

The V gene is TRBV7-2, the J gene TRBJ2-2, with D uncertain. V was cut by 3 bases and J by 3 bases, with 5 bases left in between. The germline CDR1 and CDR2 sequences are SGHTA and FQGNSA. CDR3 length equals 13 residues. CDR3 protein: CASSFVDTGELFF. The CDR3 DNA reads TGTGCCAGCAGCTTCGTCGACACCGGGGAGCTGTTTTTT.

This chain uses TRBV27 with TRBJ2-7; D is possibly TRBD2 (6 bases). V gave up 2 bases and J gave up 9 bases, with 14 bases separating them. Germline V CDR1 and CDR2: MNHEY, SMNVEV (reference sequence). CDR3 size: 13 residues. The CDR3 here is CASSLRREWVQYF. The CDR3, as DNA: TGTGCCAGCAGTTTACGGCGGGAATGGGTGCAGTACTTC.

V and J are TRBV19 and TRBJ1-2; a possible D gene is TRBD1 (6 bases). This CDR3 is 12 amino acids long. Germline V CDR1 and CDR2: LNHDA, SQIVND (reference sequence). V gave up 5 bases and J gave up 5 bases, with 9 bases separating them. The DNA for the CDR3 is TGTGCCAGTAGTCTACAGGGTTATGGCTACACCTTC. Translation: CASSLQGYGYTF.

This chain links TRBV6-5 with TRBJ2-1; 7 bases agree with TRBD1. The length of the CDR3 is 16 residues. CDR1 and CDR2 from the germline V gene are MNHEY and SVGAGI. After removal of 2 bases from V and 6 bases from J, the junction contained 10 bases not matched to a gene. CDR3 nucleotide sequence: TGTGCCAGCAGTTACCTCATGAGACAGGGAGCCAATGAGCAGTTCTTC. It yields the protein CASSYLMRQGANEQFF.

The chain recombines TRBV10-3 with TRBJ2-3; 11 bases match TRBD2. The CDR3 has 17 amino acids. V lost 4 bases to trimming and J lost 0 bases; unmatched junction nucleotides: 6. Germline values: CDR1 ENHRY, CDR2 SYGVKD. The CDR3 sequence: CAISAGTSGASTDTQYF. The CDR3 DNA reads TGTGCCATCAGTGCTGGGACTAGCGGAGCTAGCACAGATACGCAGTATTTT.

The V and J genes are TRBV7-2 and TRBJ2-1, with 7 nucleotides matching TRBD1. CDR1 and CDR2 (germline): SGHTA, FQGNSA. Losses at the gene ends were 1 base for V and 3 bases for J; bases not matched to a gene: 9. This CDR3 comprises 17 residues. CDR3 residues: CASSLGQATGLYNEQFF. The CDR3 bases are TGTGCCAGCAGCTTAGGACAAGCGACAGGGCTCTACAATGAGCAGTTCTTC.

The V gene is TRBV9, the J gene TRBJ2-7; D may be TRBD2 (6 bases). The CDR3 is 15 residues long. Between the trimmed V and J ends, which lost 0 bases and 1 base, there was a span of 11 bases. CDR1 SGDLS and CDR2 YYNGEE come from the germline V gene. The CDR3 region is CASSVATGTSYEQYF. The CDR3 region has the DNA TGTGCCAGCAGCGTAGCTACCGGGACTTCCTACGAGCAGTACTTC.

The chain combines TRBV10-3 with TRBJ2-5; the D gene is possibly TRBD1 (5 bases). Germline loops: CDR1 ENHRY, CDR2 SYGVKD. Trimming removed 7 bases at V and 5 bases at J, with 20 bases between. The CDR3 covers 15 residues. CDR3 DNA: TGTGCCATCAAGATGACAGACACCCCCGGCGAGACCCAGTACTTC. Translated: CAIKMTDTPGETQYF.

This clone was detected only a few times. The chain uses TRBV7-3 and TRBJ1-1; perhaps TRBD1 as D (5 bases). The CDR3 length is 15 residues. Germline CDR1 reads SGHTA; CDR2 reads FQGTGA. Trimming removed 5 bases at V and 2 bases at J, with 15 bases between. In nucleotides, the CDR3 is TGTGCCAGCAGCCCGCTGGGGGGTAGTAACACTGAAGCTTTCTTT. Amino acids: CASSPLGGSNTEAFF.

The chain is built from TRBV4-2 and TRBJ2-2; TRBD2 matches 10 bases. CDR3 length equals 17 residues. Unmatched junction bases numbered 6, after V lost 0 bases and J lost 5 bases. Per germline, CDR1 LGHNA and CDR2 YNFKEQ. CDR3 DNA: TGTGCCAGCAGCCAAGATGCAGCGGGAGGGGAAACCGGGGAGCTGTTTTTT. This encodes CASSQDAAGGETGELFF.

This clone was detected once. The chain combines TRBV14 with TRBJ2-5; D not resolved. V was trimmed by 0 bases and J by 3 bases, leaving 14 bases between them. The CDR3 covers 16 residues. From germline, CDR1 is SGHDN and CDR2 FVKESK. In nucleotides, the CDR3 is TGTGCCAGCAGCCAAGAGAGAATAACCTCTAAAGAGACCCAGTACTTC. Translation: CASSQERITSKETQYF.

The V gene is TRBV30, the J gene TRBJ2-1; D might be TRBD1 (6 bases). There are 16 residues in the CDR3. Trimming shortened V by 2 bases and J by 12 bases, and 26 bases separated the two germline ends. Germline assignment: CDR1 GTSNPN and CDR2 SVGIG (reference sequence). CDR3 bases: TGTGCCTGGAGTTCCCCCCCGCAGGGGCTAGGGACGGTGCAGTTCTTC. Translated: CAWSSPPQGLGTVQFF.

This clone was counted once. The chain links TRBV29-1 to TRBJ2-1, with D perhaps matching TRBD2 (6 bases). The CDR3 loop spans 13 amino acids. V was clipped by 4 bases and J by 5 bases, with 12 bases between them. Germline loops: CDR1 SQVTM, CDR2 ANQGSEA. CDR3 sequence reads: CSVAPSANNEQFF. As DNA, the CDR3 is TGCAGCGTTGCTCCTAGCGCTAACAATGAGCAGTTCTTC.

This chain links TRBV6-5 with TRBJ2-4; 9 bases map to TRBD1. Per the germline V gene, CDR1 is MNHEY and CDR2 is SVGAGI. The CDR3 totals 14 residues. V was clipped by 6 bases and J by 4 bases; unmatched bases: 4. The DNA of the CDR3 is TGTGCCAGCAGCCCCGGACAGGGGAAAAACATTCAGTACTTC. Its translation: CASSPGQGKNIQYF.

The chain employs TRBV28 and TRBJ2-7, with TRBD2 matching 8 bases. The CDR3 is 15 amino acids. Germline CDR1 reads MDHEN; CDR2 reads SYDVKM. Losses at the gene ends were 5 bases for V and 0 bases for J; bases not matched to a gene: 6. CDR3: CASSTPSGSSYEQYF. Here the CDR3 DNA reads TGTGCCAGCAGTACCCCGAGCGGGAGCTCCTACGAGCAGTACTTC.

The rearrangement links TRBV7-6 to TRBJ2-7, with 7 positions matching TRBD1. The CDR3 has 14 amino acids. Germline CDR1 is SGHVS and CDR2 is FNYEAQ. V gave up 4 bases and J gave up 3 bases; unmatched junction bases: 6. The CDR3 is CASSSGQPNYEQYF. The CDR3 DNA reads TGTGCCAGCAGCTCGGGACAGCCTAACTACGAGCAGTACTTC.

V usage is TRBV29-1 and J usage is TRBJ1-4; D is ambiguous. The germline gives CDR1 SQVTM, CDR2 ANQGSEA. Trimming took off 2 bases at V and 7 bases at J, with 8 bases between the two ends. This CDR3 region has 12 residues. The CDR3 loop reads CSVELAGEKLFF. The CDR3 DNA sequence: TGCAGCGTTGAATTGGCAGGTGAAAAACTGTTTTTT.

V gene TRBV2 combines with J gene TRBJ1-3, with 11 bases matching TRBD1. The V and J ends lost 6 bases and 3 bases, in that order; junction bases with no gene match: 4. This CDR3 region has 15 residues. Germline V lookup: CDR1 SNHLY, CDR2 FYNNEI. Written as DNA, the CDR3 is TGTGCCAGCAGCGGACAGGGGGCGATTGGAAACACCATATATTTT. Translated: CASSGQGAIGNTIYF.